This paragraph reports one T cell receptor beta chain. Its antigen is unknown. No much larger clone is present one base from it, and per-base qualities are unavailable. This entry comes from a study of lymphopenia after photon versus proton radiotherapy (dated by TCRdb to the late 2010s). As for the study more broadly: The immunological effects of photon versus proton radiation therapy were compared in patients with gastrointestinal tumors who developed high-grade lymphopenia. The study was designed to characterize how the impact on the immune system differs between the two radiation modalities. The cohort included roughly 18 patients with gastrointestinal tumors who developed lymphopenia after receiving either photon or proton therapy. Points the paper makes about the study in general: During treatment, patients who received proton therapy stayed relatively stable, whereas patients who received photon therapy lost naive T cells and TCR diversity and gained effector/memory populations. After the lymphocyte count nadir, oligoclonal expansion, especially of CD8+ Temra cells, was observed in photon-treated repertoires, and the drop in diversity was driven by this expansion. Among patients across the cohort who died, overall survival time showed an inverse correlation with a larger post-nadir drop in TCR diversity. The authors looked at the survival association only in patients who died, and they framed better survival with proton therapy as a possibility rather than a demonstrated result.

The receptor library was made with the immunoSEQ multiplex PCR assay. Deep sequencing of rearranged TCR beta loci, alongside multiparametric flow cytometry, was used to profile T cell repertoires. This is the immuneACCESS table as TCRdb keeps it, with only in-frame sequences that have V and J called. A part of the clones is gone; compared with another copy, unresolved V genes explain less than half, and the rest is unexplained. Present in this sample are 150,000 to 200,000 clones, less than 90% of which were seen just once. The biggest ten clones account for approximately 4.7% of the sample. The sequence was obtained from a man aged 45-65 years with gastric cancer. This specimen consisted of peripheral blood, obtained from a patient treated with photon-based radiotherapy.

The CDR3 protein is CASSLGRYYEQYF. The DNA sequence reads TGTGCCAGCAGCTTGGGGCGGTACTACGAGCAGTACTTC. Recombination connected TRBV5-6 to TRBJ2-7, with an unclear D gene assignment. For CDR1 and CDR2, the germline V gene lists SGHDT and YYEEEE. The V end loses 0 bases and the J end loses 3 bases, and a stretch of 7 bases separates them. The CDR3 starts with the cysteine, ends with the phenylalanine, and has 13 residues. Only the CDR3 part of the read is kept: 39 bases, read in frame from the first base.